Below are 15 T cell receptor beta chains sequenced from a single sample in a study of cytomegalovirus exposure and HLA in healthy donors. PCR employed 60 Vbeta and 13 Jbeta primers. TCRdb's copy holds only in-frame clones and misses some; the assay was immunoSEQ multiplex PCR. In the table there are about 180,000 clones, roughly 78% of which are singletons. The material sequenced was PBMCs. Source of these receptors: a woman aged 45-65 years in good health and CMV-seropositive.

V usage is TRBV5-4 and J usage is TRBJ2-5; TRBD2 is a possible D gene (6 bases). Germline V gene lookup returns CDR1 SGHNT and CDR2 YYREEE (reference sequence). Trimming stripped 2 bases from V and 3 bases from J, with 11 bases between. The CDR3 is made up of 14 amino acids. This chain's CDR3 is CASSLARGEETQYF. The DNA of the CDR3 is TGTGCCAGCAGCTTAGCCCGCGGGGAAGAGACCCAGTACTTC.

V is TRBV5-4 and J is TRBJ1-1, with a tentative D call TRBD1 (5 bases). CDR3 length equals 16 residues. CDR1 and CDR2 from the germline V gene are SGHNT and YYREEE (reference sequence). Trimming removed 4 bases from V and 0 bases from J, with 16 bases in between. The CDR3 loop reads CASSPNGGSVNTEAFF. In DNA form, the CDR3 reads TGTGCCAGCAGCCCGAACGGGGGATCGGTGAACACTGAAGCTTTCTTT.

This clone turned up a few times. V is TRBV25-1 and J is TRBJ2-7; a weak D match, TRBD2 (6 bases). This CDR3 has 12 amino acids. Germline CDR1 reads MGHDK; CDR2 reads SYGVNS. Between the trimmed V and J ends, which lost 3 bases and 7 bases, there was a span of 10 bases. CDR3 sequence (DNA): TGTGCCAGCAGTGATGGGGAGGAGGAGCAGTACTTC. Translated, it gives CASSDGEEEQYF.

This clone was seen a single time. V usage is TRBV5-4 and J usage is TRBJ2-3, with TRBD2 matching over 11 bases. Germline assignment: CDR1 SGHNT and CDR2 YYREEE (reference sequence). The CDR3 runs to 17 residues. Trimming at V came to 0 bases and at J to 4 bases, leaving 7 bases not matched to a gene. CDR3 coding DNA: TGTGCCAGCAGCTTGGGGGGTAGCGGGGGGGCTTCAGATACGCAGTATTTT. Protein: CASSLGGSGGASDTQYF.

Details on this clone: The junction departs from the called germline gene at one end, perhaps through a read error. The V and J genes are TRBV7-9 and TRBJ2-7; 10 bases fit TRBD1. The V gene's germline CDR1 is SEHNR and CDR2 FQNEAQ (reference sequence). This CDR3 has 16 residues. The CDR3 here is CSSSSSGTGVSYEQYF. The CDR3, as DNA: TGTTCCAGCAGTTCTTCCGGGACAGGGGTCTCCTACGAGCAGTACTTC.

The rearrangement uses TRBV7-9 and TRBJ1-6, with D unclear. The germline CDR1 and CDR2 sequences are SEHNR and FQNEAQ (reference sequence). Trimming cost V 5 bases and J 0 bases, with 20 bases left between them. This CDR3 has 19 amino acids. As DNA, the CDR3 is TGTGCCAGCAGCCCTTACCGGGGTGGGGATAGCTCCTATAATTCACCCCTCCACTTT. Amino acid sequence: CASSPYRGGDSSYNSPLHF. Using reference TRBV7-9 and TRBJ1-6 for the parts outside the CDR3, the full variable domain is DTGVSQNPRHKITKRGQNVTFRCDPISEHNRLYWYRQTLGQGPEFLTYFQNEAQLEKSRLLSDRFSAERPKGSFSTLEIQRTEQGDSAMYLCASSPYRGGDSSYNSPLHFGNGTRLTVT.

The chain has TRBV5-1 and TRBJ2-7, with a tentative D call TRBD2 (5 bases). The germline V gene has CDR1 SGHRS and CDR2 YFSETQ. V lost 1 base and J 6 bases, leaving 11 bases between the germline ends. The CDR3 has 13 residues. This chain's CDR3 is CASSLWGEAEQYF. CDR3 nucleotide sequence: TGCGCCAGCAGCTTGTGGGGAGAAGCCGAGCAGTACTTC.

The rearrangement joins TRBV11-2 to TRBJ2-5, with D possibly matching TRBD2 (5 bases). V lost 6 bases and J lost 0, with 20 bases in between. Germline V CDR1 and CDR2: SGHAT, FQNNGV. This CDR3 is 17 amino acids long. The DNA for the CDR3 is TGTGCCAGCAGTTTATGGCGGGTGAAAGGGTACCAAGAGACCCAGTACTTC. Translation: CASSLWRVKGYQETQYF. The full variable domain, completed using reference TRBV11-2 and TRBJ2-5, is EAGVAQSPRYKIIEKRQSVAFWCNPISGHATLYWYQQILGQGPKLLIQFQNNGVVDDSQLPKDRFSAERLKGVDSTLKIQPAKLEDSAVYLCASSLWRVKGYQETQYFGPGTRLLVL.

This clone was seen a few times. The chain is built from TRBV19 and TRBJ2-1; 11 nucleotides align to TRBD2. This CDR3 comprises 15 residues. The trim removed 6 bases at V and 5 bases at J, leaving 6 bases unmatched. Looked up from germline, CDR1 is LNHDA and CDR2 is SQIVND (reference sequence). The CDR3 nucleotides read TGTGCCAGTAGCCCTAGCGGGGGGCCTCACAATGAGCAGTTCTTC. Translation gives CASSPSGGPHNEQFF.

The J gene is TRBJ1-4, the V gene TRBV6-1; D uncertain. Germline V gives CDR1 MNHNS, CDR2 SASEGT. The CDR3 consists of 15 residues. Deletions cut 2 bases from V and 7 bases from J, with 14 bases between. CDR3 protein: CASSEKVAEPEKLFF. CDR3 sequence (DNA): TGTGCCAGCAGTGAAAAAGTTGCAGAACCTGAAAAACTGTTTTTT.

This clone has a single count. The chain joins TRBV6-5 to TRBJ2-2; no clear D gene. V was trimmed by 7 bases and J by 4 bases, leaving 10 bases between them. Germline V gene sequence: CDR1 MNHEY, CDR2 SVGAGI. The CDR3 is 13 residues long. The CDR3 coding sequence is TGTGCCAGCACCTTCCGGTCCACCGGGGAGCTGTTTTTT. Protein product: CASTFRSTGELFF.

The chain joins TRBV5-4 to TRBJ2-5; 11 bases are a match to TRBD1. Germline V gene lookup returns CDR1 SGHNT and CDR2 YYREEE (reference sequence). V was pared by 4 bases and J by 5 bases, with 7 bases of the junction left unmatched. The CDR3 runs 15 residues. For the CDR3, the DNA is TGTGCCAGCAGCGGGACAGGGGGAAAAGGGGAGACCCAGTACTTC. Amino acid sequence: CASSGTGGKGETQYF. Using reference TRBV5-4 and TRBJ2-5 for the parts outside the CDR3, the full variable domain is ETGVTQSPTHLIKTRGQQVTLRCSSQSGHNTVSWYQQALGQGPQFIFQYYREEENGRGNFPPRFSGLQFPNYSSELNVNALELDDSALYLCASSGTGGKGETQYFGPGTRLLVL.

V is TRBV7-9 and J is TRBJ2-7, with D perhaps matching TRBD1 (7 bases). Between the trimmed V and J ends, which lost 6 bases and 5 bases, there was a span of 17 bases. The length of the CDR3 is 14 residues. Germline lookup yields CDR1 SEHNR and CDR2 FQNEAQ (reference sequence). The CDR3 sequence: CASSYQGDFDEQYF. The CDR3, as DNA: TGTGCCAGCAGTTATCAGGGGGACTTTGACGAGCAGTACTTC.

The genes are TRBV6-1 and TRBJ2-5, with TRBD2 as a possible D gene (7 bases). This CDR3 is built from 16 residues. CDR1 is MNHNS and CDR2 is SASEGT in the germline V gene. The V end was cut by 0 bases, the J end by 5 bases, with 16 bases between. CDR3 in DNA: TGTGCCAGCAGTGAAGCGGGAGGGGGGCAGGGGGAGACCCAGTACTTC. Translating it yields CASSEAGGGQGETQYF.

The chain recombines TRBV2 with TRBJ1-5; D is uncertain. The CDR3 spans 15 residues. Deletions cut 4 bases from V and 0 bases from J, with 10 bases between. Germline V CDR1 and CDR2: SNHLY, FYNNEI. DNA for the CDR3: TGTGCCAGCAGTGTAGCCGGTAATAGCAATCAGCCCCAGCATTTT. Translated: CASSVAGNSNQPQHF. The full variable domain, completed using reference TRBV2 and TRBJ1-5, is EPEVTQTPSHQVTQMGQEVILRCVPISNHLYFYWYRQILGQKVEFLVSFYNNEISEKSEIFDDQFSVERPDGSNFTLKIRSTKLEDSAMYFCASSVAGNSNQPQHFGDGTRLSIL.